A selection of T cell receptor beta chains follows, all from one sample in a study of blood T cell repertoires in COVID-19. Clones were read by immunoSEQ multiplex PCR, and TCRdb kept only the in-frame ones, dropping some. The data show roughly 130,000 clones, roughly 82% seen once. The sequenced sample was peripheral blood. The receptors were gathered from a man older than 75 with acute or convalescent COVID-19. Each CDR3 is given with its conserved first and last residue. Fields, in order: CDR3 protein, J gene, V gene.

CASSLLAGANTGELFF TRBJ2-2 TRBV5-4
CASSLYRGLGETQYF TRBJ2-5 TRBV7-9
CSASAVGGASSYEQYF TRBJ2-7 TRBV20-1
CASNLGQGHYGYTF TRBJ1-2 TRBV9
CASSYQKPGVTEAFF TRBJ1-1 TRBV6-5
CASTHPQGDTQYF TRBJ2-3 TRBV28
CASSSTQGPDTQYF TRBJ2-3 TRBV7-2
CASSSGTGALQETQYF TRBJ2-5 TRBV5-6
CASSETSPHEQYF TRBJ2-7 TRBV6-2/TRBV6-3
CASSQERSEAFF TRBJ1-1 TRBV3-1/TRBV3-2
CASSEGVSQPQHF TRBJ1-5 TRBV25-1
CSVVLPVTHGDAEQYF TRBJ2-7 TRBV29-1
CASSPDAEGAFF TRBJ1-1 TRBV18
CASSQDPRASDEQFF TRBJ2-1 TRBV4-3
CASSELLSYNSPLHF TRBJ1-6 TRBV25-1
CASSPRTGLGEKLFF TRBJ1-4 TRBV7-8
CASSPSPGGGPDTGELFF TRBJ2-2 TRBV7-9
CASSDGPPGANYGYTF TRBJ1-2 TRBV2
CASSEQQGIGEAFF TRBJ1-1 TRBV6-4
CASSQDWGGRNEQFF TRBJ2-1 TRBV4-3
CASSLFPDRGHENTEAFF TRBJ1-1 TRBV28
CASSIWGRLGSNQPQHF TRBJ1-5 TRBV19
CASSVLPNTGELFF TRBJ2-2 TRBV9
CASSTRDRGRVYEQYF TRBJ2-7 TRBV19
CASSTTGQGDYEQYF TRBJ2-7 TRBV9
CASSLARSSLEQYF TRBJ2-7 TRBV7-8
CASSLTLGVRTGVGEKLFF TRBJ1-4 TRBV5-5
CASSGLTGSGEQFF TRBJ2-1 TRBV9
CAWRDPGHGPYEQYF TRBJ2-7 TRBV30
CASSGSSGGYSYEQYF TRBJ2-7 TRBV2
CASSFLRQGTTEAFF TRBJ1-1 TRBV5-5
CASAGGGTDTQYF TRBJ2-3 TRBV2
CASSLVGQGGETQYF TRBJ2-5 TRBV7-8
CATSERGRAEGYTF TRBJ1-2 TRBV24-1
CASSGPGQGYYEQYF TRBJ2-7 TRBV27
CASSLGQGNTEAFF TRBJ1-1 TRBV3-1/TRBV3-2
CASTVVGAEAFF TRBJ1-1 TRBV6-6
CASSLRSGGARETQYF TRBJ2-5 TRBV28
CSAKLSETQYF TRBJ2-5 TRBV20-1
CASSLGTGYEQYF TRBJ2-7 TRBV28
CASSESKNTEAFF TRBJ1-1 TRBV6-1
CASSPGQGLGYTF TRBJ1-2 TRBV2